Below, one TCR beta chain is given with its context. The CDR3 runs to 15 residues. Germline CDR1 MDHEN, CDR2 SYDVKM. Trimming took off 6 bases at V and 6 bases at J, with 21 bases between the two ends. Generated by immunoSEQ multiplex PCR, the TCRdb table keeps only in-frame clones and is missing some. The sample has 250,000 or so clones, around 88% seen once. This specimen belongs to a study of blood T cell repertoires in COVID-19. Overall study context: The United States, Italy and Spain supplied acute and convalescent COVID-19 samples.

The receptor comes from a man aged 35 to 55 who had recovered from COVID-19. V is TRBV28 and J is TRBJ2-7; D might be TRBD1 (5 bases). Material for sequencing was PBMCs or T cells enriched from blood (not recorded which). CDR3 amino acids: CASRAIYRQWTEQYF. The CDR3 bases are TGTGCCAGCAGGGCCATATATCGACAGTGGACCGAGCAGTACTTC.